This entry describes one TCR beta chain. The antigen remains unidentified. Indicated time point: patch test 1, 2 weeks after DPC sensitization. The treatment is: therapeutic diphenylcyclopropenone sensitization with weekly scalp DPC. This entry comes from a study of human T cells and chemical hapten exposure. About the study: Diagnoses of alopecia areata, totalis or universalis occurred in mostly female patients. TCR yields differed between samples (mainly from small differences in pooled library volume).

After removal of 4 bases from V and 6 bases from J, the junction contained 23 bases not matched to a gene. The CDR3 has 21 amino acids. The germline gives CDR1 DFQATT, CDR2 SNEGSKA (reference sequence). Individual cDNA molecules had unique molecular identifiers attached to them by the library. MiXCR was run by TCRdb on the RACE reads, yielding one entry per CDR3 protein. Of some 170,000 distinct CDR3 sequences in the sample, about a fifth are singletons; the top ten hold under 7%. Notes on the study in general: The formation of large CDR3 similarity clusters by expanded TCRs significantly exceeded that of controls.

Here the sequenced sample was whole blood, taken in connection with sensitization to the hapten diphenylcyclopropenone (DPC). This sequence was found in a woman aged 45-65 years with alopecia areata. Some clones in this sample may be carry-over from other donors' samples. The rearrangement joins TRBV20-1 to TRBJ2-1; 14 positions match TRBD2. The CDR3 loop reads CSAIVRRGGGLAGARRNEQFF. CDR3 sequence (DNA): TGCAGTGCTATTGTAAGGCGAGGTGGGGGACTAGCGGGAGCCCGGCGCAATGAGCAGTTCTTC.